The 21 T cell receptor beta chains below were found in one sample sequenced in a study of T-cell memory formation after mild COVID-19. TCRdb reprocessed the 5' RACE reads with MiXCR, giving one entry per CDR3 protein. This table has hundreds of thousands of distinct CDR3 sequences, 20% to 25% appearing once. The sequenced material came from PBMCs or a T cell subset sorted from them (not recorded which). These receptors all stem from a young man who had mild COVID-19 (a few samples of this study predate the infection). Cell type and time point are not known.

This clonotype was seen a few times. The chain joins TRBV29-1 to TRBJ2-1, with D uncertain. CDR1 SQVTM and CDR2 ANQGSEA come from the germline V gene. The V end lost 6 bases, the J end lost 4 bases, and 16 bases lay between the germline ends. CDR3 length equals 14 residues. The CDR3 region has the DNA TGCAGCGTGAATGCGCCGGCGACTTACAATGAGCAGTTCTTC. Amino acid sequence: CSVNAPATYNEQFF.

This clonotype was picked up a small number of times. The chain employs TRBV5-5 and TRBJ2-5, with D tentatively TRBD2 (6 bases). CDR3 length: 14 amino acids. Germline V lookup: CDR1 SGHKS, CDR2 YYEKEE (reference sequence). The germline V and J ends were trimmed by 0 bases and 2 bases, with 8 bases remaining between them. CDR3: CASSLGLVQETQYF. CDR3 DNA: TGTGCCAGCAGCTTGGGACTAGTTCAAGAGACCCAGTACTTC. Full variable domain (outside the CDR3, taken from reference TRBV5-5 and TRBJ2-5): DAGVTQSPTHLIKTRGQQVTLRCSPISGHKSVSWYQQVLGQGPQFIFQYYEKEERGRGNFPDRFSARQFPNYSSELNVNALLLGDSALYLCASSLGLVQETQYFGPGTRLLVL.

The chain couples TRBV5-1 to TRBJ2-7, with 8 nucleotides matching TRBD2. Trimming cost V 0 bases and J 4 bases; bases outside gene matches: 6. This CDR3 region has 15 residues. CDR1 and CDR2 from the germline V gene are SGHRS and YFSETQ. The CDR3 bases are TGCGCCAGCAGCTTGGTCGCGGGGGGAAAATACGAGCAGTACGTC. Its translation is CASSLVAGGKYEQYV.

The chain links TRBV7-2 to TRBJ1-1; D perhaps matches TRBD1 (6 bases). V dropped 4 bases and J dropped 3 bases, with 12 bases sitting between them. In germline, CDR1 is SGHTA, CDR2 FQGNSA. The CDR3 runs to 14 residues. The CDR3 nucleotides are TGTGCCAGCAGCTCGAGACAGGTTTACACTGAAGCTTTCTTT. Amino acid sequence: CASSSRQVYTEAFF.

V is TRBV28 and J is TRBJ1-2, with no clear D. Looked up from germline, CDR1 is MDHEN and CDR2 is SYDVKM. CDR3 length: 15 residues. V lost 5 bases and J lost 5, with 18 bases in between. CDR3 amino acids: CASSVREAPFYGYTF. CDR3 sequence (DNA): TGTGCCAGCAGTGTCCGGGAGGCCCCTTTTTATGGCTACACCTTC.

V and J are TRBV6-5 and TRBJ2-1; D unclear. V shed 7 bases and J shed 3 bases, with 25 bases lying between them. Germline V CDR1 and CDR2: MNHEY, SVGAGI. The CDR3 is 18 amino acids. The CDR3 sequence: CASNETKRTQQIYNEQFF. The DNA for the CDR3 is TGTGCCAGCAATGAGACAAAAAGGACCCAACAGATCTACAATGAGCAGTTCTTC.

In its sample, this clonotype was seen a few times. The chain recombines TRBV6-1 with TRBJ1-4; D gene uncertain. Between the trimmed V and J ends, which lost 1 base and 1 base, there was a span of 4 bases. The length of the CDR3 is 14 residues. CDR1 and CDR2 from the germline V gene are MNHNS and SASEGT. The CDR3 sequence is CASSEVVTNEKLFF. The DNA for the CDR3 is TGTGCCAGCAGTGAAGTGGTAACTAATGAAAAACTGTTTTTT.

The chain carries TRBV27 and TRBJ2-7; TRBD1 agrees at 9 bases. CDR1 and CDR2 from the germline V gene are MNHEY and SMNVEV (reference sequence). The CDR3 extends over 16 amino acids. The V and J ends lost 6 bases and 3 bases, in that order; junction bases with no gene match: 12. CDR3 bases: TGTGCCAGCAGATCGGCGAGACAGGGGGTAATCTACGAGCAGTACTTC. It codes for CASRSARQGVIYEQYF.

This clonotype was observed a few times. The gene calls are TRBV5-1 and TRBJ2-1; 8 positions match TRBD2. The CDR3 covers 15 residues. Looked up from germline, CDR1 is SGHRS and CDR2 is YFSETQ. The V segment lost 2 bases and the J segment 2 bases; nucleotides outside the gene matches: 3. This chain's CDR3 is CASSFSGAAYNEQFF. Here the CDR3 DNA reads TGCGCCAGCAGCTTTAGCGGGGCTGCCTACAATGAGCAGTTCTTC.

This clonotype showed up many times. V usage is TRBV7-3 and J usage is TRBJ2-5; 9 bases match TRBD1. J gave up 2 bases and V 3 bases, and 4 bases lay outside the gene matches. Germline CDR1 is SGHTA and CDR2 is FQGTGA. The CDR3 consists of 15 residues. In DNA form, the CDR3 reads TGTGCCAGCAGCTTGACGGGGACAGGGCAAGAGACCCAGTACTTC. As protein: CASSLTGTGQETQYF.

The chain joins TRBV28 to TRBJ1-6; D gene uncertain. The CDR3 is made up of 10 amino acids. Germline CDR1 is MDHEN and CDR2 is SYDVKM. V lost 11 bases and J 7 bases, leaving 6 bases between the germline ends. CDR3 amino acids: CAHGNSPLHF. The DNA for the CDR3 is TGTGCCCACGGGAATTCACCCCTCCACTTT.

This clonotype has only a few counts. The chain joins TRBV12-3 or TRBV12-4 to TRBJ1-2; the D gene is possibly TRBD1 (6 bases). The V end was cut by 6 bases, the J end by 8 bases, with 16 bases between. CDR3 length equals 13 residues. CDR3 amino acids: CASRHTGLDGYTF. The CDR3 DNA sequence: TGTGCCAGCAGACACACAGGGCTCGACGGCTACACCTTC.

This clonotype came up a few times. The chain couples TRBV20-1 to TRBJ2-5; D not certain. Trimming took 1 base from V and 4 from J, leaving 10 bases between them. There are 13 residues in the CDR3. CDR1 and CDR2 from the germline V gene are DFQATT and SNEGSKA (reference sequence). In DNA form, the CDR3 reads TGCAGTGCTAGAGGCCTAAACAGAGAGACCCAGTACTTC. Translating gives CSARGLNRETQYF.

CDR3 in amino acids: CASSPRVSEQYF. In DNA, the CDR3 is TGTGCCAGCAGCCCCCGAGTGAGCGAGCAGTACTTC. This chain connects TRBV3-1 to TRBJ2-7; D is ambiguous. V was cut by 4 bases and J by 6 bases, with 10 bases left in between. Germline lookup yields CDR1 LGHDT and CDR2 YNNKEL (reference sequence). The CDR3 has 12 residues.

CDR3 sequence reads: CASSHDLISGYTF. DNA for the CDR3: TGTGCCAGCAGCCATGACCTTATCAGTGGCTACACCTTC. J is TRBJ1-2 and V is TRBV14, with unresolved D. With 3 bases removed from V and 7 bases from J, the gap between germline ends came to 12 bases. This CDR3 has 13 residues. In germline, CDR1 is SGHDN, CDR2 FVKESK.

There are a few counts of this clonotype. Written as DNA, the CDR3 is TGTGCCAGCAGTTACTCGCGCCCGACCATGAACACTGAAGCTTTCTTT. It is translated as CASSYSRPTMNTEAFF. V is TRBV6-6 and J is TRBJ1-1; no definite D call. Germline-derived CDR1 and CDR2 are MNHNY and SVGAGI (reference sequence). V dropped 0 bases and J dropped 0 bases, with 11 bases sitting between them. The CDR3 runs to 16 residues.

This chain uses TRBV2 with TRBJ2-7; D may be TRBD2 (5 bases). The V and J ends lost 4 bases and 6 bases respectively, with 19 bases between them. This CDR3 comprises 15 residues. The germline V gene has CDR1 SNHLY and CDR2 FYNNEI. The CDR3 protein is CASSGQAGRHSEQYF. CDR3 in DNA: TGTGCCAGCAGTGGGCAGGCGGGCCGACACTCCGAGCAGTACTTC.

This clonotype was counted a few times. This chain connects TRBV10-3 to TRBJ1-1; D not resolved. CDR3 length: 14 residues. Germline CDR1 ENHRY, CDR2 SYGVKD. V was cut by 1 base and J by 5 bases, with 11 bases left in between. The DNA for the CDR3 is TGTGCCATCAGTGAGTTTGCGGTAGGAACTGAAGCTTTCTTT. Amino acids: CAISEFAVGTEAFF.

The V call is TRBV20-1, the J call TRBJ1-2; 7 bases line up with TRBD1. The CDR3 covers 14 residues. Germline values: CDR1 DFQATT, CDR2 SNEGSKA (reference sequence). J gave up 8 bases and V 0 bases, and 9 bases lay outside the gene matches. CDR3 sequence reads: CSARDPQGTRGYTF. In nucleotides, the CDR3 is TGCAGTGCTAGAGACCCACAGGGGACGCGGGGCTACACCTTC.

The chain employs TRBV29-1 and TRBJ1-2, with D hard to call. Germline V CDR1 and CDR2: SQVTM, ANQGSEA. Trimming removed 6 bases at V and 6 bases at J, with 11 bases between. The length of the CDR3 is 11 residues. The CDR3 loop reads CSVLDVDGYTF. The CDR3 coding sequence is TGCAGCGTGCTGGACGTCGATGGCTACACCTTC.

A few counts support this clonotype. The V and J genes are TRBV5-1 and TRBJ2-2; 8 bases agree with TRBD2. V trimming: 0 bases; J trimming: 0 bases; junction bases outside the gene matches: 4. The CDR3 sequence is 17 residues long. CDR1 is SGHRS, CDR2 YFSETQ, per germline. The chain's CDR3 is CASSLAPAGANTGELFF. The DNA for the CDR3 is TGCGCCAGCAGCTTGGCCCCAGCGGGGGCGAACACCGGGGAGCTGTTTTTT.